These 17 T cell receptor beta chains came from one sample sequenced in a study of blood T cell repertoires in COVID-19 (TCRdb year 2020). Preparation of the library involved the immunoSEQ multiplex PCR assay. Entries here come from immuneACCESS through TCRdb and include only in-frame sequences with V and J called. Some clones fail to appear in such tables; in the studies checked, an unresolved V gene covers under half of the shortfall, and the cause of the remainder is unknown. Counted in this sample were around 200,000 clones; 85% to 90% of them appeared once. The ten largest clones capture roughly 6.2% of the sample. The sample consisted of peripheral blood. Receptors originate from a man aged 55 to 70 who had recovered from COVID-19.

This clone has only one observation. The rearrangement joins TRBV29-1 to TRBJ2-1; perhaps TRBD2 as D (6 bases). In germline, CDR1 is SQVTM, CDR2 ANQGSEA. This CDR3 is 12 amino acids long. Deletions cut 0 bases from V and 10 bases from J, with 10 bases between. The CDR3 nucleotides read TGCAGCGTTGAAGAACGTCTAGCGGAGCAGTTCTTC. Protein product: CSVEERLAEQFF.

V usage is TRBV28 and J usage is TRBJ2-7; 14 bases are shared with TRBD2. J gave up 3 bases and V 5 bases, and 6 bases lay outside the gene matches. The V gene's germline CDR1 is MDHEN and CDR2 SYDVKM. The CDR3 has 16 amino acids. The CDR3 nucleotides read TGTGCCAGCAGTCCGCCTGGGACTAGCGGGAGCTACGAGCAGTACTTC. It yields the protein CASSPPGTSGSYEQYF. The full variable domain, completed using reference TRBV28 and TRBJ2-7, is DVKVTQSSRYLVKRTGEKVFLECVQDMDHENMFWYRQDPGLGLRLIYFSYDVKMKEKGDIPEGYSVSREKKERFSLILESASTNQTSMYLCASSPPGTSGSYEQYFGPGTRLTVT.

The CDR3 DNA follows: TGTGCCAGCAGAACAGGAATAAATCAGCCCCAGCATTTT. Translation gives CASRTGINQPQHF. V and J are TRBV28 and TRBJ1-5; tentative D call: TRBD1 (5 bases). CDR1 is MDHEN, CDR2 SYDVKM, per germline. The CDR3 is 13 residues long. Trimming removed 6 bases from V and 4 bases from J, with 10 bases in between.

V and J are TRBV6-4 and TRBJ2-3; D is unclear. V was pared by 0 bases and J by 7 bases, with 20 bases between. This CDR3 contains 17 residues. The germline CDR1 and CDR2 sequences are MRHNA and SNTAGT. The chain's CDR3 is CASSDSELKIRMHTQYF. CDR3 nucleotides: TGTGCCAGCAGTGACTCTGAACTAAAAATTCGAATGCATACGCAGTATTTT.

This sequence joins TRBV5-1 and TRBJ2-2; 7 bases align to TRBD2. The CDR3 runs 15 residues. J was trimmed by 1 base and V by 7 bases; bases with no gene match: 7. Germline CDR1 reads SGHRS; CDR2 reads YFSETQ. Here the CDR3 DNA reads TGCGCCAGCTCGCGACTAGCCATGAACACCGGGGAGCTGTTTTTT. Amino acids: CASSRLAMNTGELFF.

V usage is TRBV3-1 (or the pseudogene TRBV3-2) and J usage is TRBJ1-3; TRBD1 agrees at 8 bases. Germline V gene data show CDR1 as LGHDT and CDR2 as YNNKEL (reference sequence). There are 20 residues in the CDR3. The ends lost 4 bases at V and 2 bases at J; junction bases unmatched: 19. In DNA, the CDR3 is TGTGCCAGCAGCCGGGGGGGTGGACAGGGAGTCTCCTTAGCTGGAAACACCATATATTTT. Its protein product is CASSRGGGQGVSLAGNTIYF.

This clone was counted a few times. This chain uses TRBV30 with TRBJ1-5, with D uncertain. Trimming left V 6 bases short and J 6 bases short, with 15 bases between. Germline-derived CDR1 and CDR2 are GTSNPN and SVGIG (reference sequence). This CDR3 is built from 13 residues. The CDR3 nucleotides read TGTGCCTGCTCGACGGGCGGAGGTCAGCCCCAGCATTTT. Translating it yields CACSTGGGQPQHF.

This sequence joins TRBV27 and TRBJ2-1; no clear D gene. Between the trimmed V and J ends, which lost 5 bases and 5 bases, there was a span of 13 bases. The length of the CDR3 is 14 residues. The germline V gene encodes CDR1 MNHEY and CDR2 SMNVEV (reference sequence). CDR3 in amino acids: CASSPSLANNEQFF. The CDR3, as DNA: TGTGCCAGCAGTCCCTCGCTTGCTAACAATGAGCAGTTCTTC.

This rearrangement joins TRBV27 to TRBJ2-4; 13 bases agree with TRBD2. This CDR3 comprises 19 residues. The V gene end was trimmed by 6 bases and the J gene end by 0 bases; junction bases not matched to a gene: 11. Germline V lookup: CDR1 MNHEY, CDR2 SMNVEV (reference sequence). The CDR3 protein is CASSKGLAGDLLAKNIQYF. The CDR3 bases are TGTGCCAGCAGCAAAGGACTAGCGGGAGATTTGTTAGCCAAAAACATTCAGTACTTC.

The J gene is TRBJ2-5, the V gene TRBV30; 7 nucleotides match TRBD2. After removal of 0 bases from V and 4 bases from J, the junction contained 8 bases not matched to a gene. The germline V gene encodes CDR1 GTSNPN and CDR2 SVGIG (reference sequence). The CDR3 consists of 15 residues. CDR3 coding DNA: TGTGCCTGGAGTGTAGGGCGTGGGAGGGGAGAGACCCAGTACTTC. As protein: CAWSVGRGRGETQYF.

DNA for the CDR3: TGTGCCAGCAGCTTCTTCCCAGCGGGGTTACAAGAGACCCAGTACTTC. It translates to CASSFFPAGLQETQYF. The genes are TRBV7-2 and TRBJ2-5; 7 nucleotides align to TRBD2. CDR3 length: 16 amino acids. The ends lost 3 bases at V and 2 bases at J; junction bases unmatched: 9. Germline V gives CDR1 SGHTA, CDR2 FQGNSA.

The chain joins TRBV30 to TRBJ2-1; D not resolved. There are 15 residues in the CDR3. The germline V gene encodes CDR1 GTSNPN and CDR2 SVGIG (reference sequence). The germline V and J ends were trimmed by 0 bases and 3 bases, with 12 bases remaining between them. Written as DNA, the CDR3 is TGTGCCTGGAGTGTATTTGGCGGCTACTACAATGAGCAGTTCTTC. Translation gives CAWSVFGGYYNEQFF.

The chain uses TRBV13 and TRBJ2-7; tentatively, D is TRBD1 (6 bases). This CDR3 contains 12 residues. The germline gives CDR1 PRHDT, CDR2 FYEKMQ (reference sequence). V shed 4 bases and J shed 3 bases, with 7 bases lying between them. The CDR3: CASSSTGYEQYF. In nucleotides, the CDR3 is TGTGCCAGCAGCTCGACAGGCTACGAGCAGTACTTC.

This chain joins TRBV7-3 and TRBJ2-2; D uncertain. The V end was cut by 4 bases, the J end by 5 bases, with 5 bases between. Per germline, CDR1 SGHTA and CDR2 FQGTGA. This CDR3 spans 12 amino acids. CDR3 bases: TGTGCCAGCAGCTCCCTTACCGGGGAGCTGTTTTTT. This gives the protein CASSSLTGELFF.

This chain uses TRBV27 with TRBJ2-1, with unresolved D. Germline CDR1 and CDR2: MNHEY and SMNVEV (reference sequence). CDR3 size: 14 residues. Trimming stripped 4 bases from V and 4 bases from J, with 11 bases between. This CDR3 is CASSSGVWYNEQFF. As DNA, the CDR3 is TGTGCCAGCAGTTCCGGAGTCTGGTACAATGAGCAGTTCTTC.

V gene TRBV18 combines with J gene TRBJ2-7; 9 positions match TRBD1. The CDR3 is 16 amino acids. Germline V gene lookup returns CDR1 KGHSH and CDR2 LQKENI. With 1 base clipped from V and 0 bases from J, the junction kept 4 bases outside the gene matches. CDR3 residues: CASSPQLGQGSYEQYF. The DNA for the CDR3 is TGTGCCAGCTCACCACAATTGGGACAGGGCTCCTACGAGCAGTACTTC.

This chain joins TRBV6-2 or TRBV6-3 and TRBJ2-7; D is possibly TRBD2 (6 bases). V was clipped by 2 bases and J by 4 bases, with 12 bases between them. The germline CDR1 and CDR2 sequences are MNHEY and SVGEGT. The CDR3 loop spans 14 amino acids. The CDR3 sequence: CASSYGAGRYEQYF. The CDR3 DNA sequence: TGTGCCAGCAGTTACGGGGCGGGACGATACGAGCAGTACTTC.